The 6 T cell receptor beta chains below were found in one sample sequenced in a study of neurological immune-mediated disorders. TCRdb ran MiXCR on the 5' RACE reads and lists one entry per CDR3 protein. This table has fewer than 45,000 distinct CDR3 sequences, roughly 7% appearing once. The specimen sequenced was PBMCs. These receptors all come from a woman aged 40-49 years in good health.

This clonotype has a count of ten or more. This chain links TRBV27 with TRBJ2-2; 8 nucleotides align to TRBD2. The CDR3 totals 18 residues. V trimming: 1 base; J trimming: 0 bases; junction bases outside the gene matches: 7. Germline-derived CDR1 and CDR2 are MNHEY and SMNVEV (reference sequence). In DNA, the CDR3 is TGTGCCAGCAGTTTATTGGCTTGGACTAGCTCGAACACCGGGGAGCTGTTTTTT. Its translation is CASSLLAWTSSNTGELFF.

This clonotype was counted at least ten times. The rearrangement links TRBV7-9 to TRBJ1-1; TRBD1 matches 9 bases. Germline V gives CDR1 SEHNR, CDR2 FQNEAQ (reference sequence). After removal of 5 bases from V and 1 base from J, the junction contained 8 bases not matched to a gene. The CDR3 has 16 residues. The CDR3 spells CASSPWDRDENTEAFF. The CDR3, as DNA: TGTGCCAGCAGCCCATGGGACAGGGACGAGAACACTGAAGCTTTCTTT.

This clonotype was observed at least ten times. For the CDR3, the DNA is TGCGCCAGCAGCTTGACAGTGAACACTGAAGCTTTCTTT. This translates into CASSLTVNTEAFF. The chain links TRBV5-1 to TRBJ1-1, with no clear D. The ends were cut back, 1 base at V and 0 bases at J, with 4 bases in the middle. The CDR3 runs to 13 residues. CDR1 SGHRS and CDR2 YFSETQ come from the germline V gene.

J is TRBJ2-7 and V is TRBV12-3 or TRBV12-4; 7 nucleotides agree with TRBD2. V lost 8 bases to trimming and J lost 2 bases; unmatched junction nucleotides: 12. The CDR3 length is 15 residues. CDR3 protein: CASVYPPSGAYEQYF. The CDR3 DNA reads TGTGCCAGCGTTTACCCCCCGAGCGGGGCCTACGAGCAGTACTTC.

Many counts were recorded for this clonotype. V gene TRBV12-3 or TRBV12-4 combines with J gene TRBJ1-5, with 7 bases aligning to TRBD1. The CDR3 is 12 residues long. V trimming: 4 bases; J trimming: 6 bases; junction bases outside the gene matches: 0. The CDR3 DNA is TGTGCCAGCAGTTACAGGGGTCAGCCCCAGCATTTT. It encodes CASSYRGQPQHF.

Ten or more counts support this clonotype. The chain links TRBV20-1 to TRBJ2-7, with 8 bases lining up with TRBD2. V dropped 7 bases and J dropped 2; count of bases not matched to a gene: 7. Germline V gene sequence: CDR1 DFQATT, CDR2 SNEGSKA (reference sequence). This CDR3 is built from 13 residues. The CDR3: CSGGGGRTYEQYF. As DNA, the CDR3 is TGCAGTGGGGGCGGGGGGAGAACCTACGAGCAGTACTTC.